Described below is a single T cell receptor beta chain sequence and its context. Its target is not known. Unique molecular identifiers were built into the TCR beta cDNA libraries. Input of roughly 1 to 11 million T cells yielded 450,000 to 550,000 cDNA molecules. TCRdb re-derived calls from the PCR reads in MiXCR, one entry per CDR3 protein. The data show 600,000 to 700,000 distinct CDR3 sequences, around 64% seen once. This sample is part of a study of post-analysis software for immune sequencing data. About the study: Secondary progressive, relapsing-remitting and progressive-relapsing multiple sclerosis were among the included disease courses. Study results and caveats: Comparison with controls showed significantly lower normalized Chao1 diversity in multiple sclerosis patients. Clustering by F measure revealed strong co-clustering among samples prepared together in one batch.

This clonotype was sampled from a girl aged 2 to 9 with multiple sclerosis. The sequenced sample consisted of blood.

The CDR3 nucleotides are TGTGCCAGCAGTACCCAGCGGGAGTCGGGCTTAACGGGCCAAGAGACCCAGTACTTC. Protein product: CASSTQRESGLTGQETQYF. J is TRBJ2-5 and V is TRBV12-3 or TRBV12-4; 8 positions agree with TRBD2. J was trimmed by 1 base and V by 5 bases; bases with no gene match: 18. The CDR3 extends over 19 amino acids.